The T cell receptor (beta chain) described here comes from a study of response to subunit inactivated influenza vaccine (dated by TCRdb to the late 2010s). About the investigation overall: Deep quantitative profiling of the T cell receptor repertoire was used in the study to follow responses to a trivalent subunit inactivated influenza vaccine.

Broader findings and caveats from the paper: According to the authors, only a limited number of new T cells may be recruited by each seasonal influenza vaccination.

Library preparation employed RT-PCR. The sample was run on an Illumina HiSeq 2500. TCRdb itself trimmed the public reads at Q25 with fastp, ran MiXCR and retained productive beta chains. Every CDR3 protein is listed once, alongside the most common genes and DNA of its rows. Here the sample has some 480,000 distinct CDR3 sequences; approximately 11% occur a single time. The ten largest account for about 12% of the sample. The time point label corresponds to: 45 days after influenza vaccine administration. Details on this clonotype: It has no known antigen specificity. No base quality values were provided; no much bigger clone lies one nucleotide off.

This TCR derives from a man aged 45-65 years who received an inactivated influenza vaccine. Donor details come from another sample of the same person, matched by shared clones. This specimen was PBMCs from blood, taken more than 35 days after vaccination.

The DNA sequence is as follows: TGTGCCAGCAGTGTCCCGGGACAGGGGGACGAGCAGTACTTC. This is translated as CASSVPGQGDEQYF. The receptor chain draws on TRBV28 and TRBJ2-7; 11 central bases correspond to TRBD1. CDR1 is given as MDHEN and CDR2 as SYDVKM, both from the germline V gene. Germline trimming: 5 bases from V, 5 bases from J; junction bases outside gene matches: 5. Taken from cysteine to phenylalanine, the CDR3 has 14 residues. Solely the CDR3 DNA is kept, with 42 bases framed from the first base.